The clone carrying this T cell receptor (beta chain) is termed large. Its specificity is unknown. V lost 2 bases, J lost 4 bases, and 13 bases lay in between. Germline-derived CDR1 and CDR2 are KGHSH and LQKENI. The CDR3 has 15 amino acids. These data come from a study of CD4 T cells in relation to SARS-CoV-2 and coronaviruses. Generated by immunoSEQ multiplex PCR, the TCRdb table keeps only in-frame clones and is missing some. The data contain about 22,000 clones, 74% of them singletons. CD4+ T cells from unexposed donors were obtained before the COVID-19 pandemic (2011-2018). After roughly ten days of culture, CD4+ T cells were isolated.

The chain carries TRBV18 and TRBJ2-3, with D possibly being TRBD2 (5 bases). The clonotype comes from a human donor in good health. Material for sequencing was CD4+ T cells from PBMCs, cultured in vitro. The CDR3 nucleotides are TGTGCCAGCTCACCAGACTACCTTAGTTCAGATACGCAGTATTTT. Its protein product is CASSPDYLSSDTQYF.